This T cell receptor beta chain came from a study of blood T cell repertoires in COVID-19. Study overall: Samples taken during acute and convalescent COVID-19 were collected in the United States, Italy and Spain.

Germline CDR1 reads GTSNPN; CDR2 reads SVGIG (reference sequence). Deletions cut 5 bases from V and 2 bases from J, with 9 bases between. There are 12 residues in the CDR3. This clone was observed a handful of times. Authors' data handling: Estimated nucleated cell counts came from reference gene primer amplification. Repertoires were generated with immunoSEQ multiplex PCR, while TCRdb's copy carries only in-frame clones and drops some. D and trimming come from the DNA, and the V and J calls and clone size come from that table. The sample lists 110,000 to 150,000 clones, approximately 85% occurring once.

Sample: peripheral blood. The rearrangement links TRBV30 to TRBJ2-5; no reliable D call. This receptor was taken from a man aged 50 to 60 with acute or convalescent COVID-19. The CDR3 sequence: CAWDWSQETQYF. In nucleotides, the CDR3 is TGTGCCTGGGATTGGAGTCAAGAGACCCAGTACTTC.